Below, 23 T cell receptor beta chains from the same sample are listed, as sequenced in a study of T cell changes during pregnancy in multiple sclerosis. This table comes from immunoSEQ multiplex PCR, and its TCRdb copy is limited to in-frame clones, with some not included. This sample has tens of thousands of clones; around 92% occur once, and the top ten carry just under 0.5%. Sequenced material: CD4+ T cells from peripheral blood mononuclear cells, taken in the second trimester of pregnancy. These receptors originate from a female donor in good health, enrolled as a control in a pregnancy study.

This clone was seen a few times. The chain couples TRBV5-1 to TRBJ1-5; D gene unclear. Germline values: CDR1 SGHRS, CDR2 YFSETQ. Trimming took off 0 bases at V and 4 bases at J, with 5 bases between the two ends. The CDR3 has 13 residues. This chain's CDR3 is CASSLAENQPQHF. The CDR3 nucleotides read TGCGCCAGCAGCTTGGCCGAGAATCAGCCCCAGCATTTT.

The table lists this clone with a count of one. The J gene is TRBJ1-1, the V gene TRBV7-2, with 9 bases that match TRBD1. The J segment lost 1 base and the V segment lost 4 bases, leaving 7 bases of the junction unmatched. The germline V gene encodes CDR1 SGHTA and CDR2 FQGNSA. The CDR3 runs to 16 residues. The CDR3 region has the DNA TGTGCCAGCAGCTACGTCACGGGACAGGGGAACACTGAAGCTTTCTTT. As protein: CASSYVTGQGNTEAFF.

The genes are TRBV7-3 and TRBJ2-1; D is perhaps TRBD2 (6 bases). CDR1 and CDR2 (germline): SGHTA, FQGTGA. V lost 4 bases, J lost 10 bases, and 11 bases lay in between. The CDR3 is 12 residues long. The CDR3 protein is CASSSTGVEQFF. The DNA for the CDR3 is TGTGCCAGCAGCTCTACGGGAGTGGAGCAGTTCTTC. Supplemented by reference TRBV7-3 and TRBJ2-1, the full variable domain reads GAGVSQTPSNKVTEKGKYVELRCDPISGHTALYWYRQSLGQGPEFLIYFQGTGAADDSGLPNDRFFAVRPEGSVSTLKIQRTERGDSAVYLCASSSTGVEQFFGPGTRLTVL.

This clone was seen a single time. V is TRBV30 and J is TRBJ2-5, with 12 bases that match TRBD2. The CDR3 spans 17 residues. With V trimmed by 4 bases and J by 0 bases, 9 bases remained unmatched. CDR1 is GTSNPN and CDR2 is SVGIG in the germline V gene (reference sequence). The DNA for the CDR3 is TGTGCCTGGAATTCGAATCTAGCGGGGGGGTACCAAGAGACCCAGTACTTC. Translation: CAWNSNLAGGYQETQYF.

V usage is TRBV9 and J usage is TRBJ1-4; the D is unclear. Trimming shortened V by 4 bases and J by 8 bases, and 18 bases separated the two germline ends. Germline V gene lookup returns CDR1 SGDLS and CDR2 YYNGEE. The CDR3 consists of 15 residues. CDR3 loop: CASSPRGTGWEKLFF. The CDR3 nucleotides read TGTGCCAGCAGCCCGCGGGGTACGGGGTGGGAAAAACTGTTTTTT. The entire variable domain, with the rest obtained from reference TRBV9 and TRBJ1-4, is as follows: DSGVTQTPKHLITATGQRVTLRCSPRSGDLSVYWYQQSLDQGLQFLIQYYNGEERAKGNILERFSAQQFPDLHSELNLSSLELGDSALYFCASSPRGTGWEKLFFGSGTQLSVL.

This chain uses TRBV6-4 with TRBJ2-1, with TRBD2 as a possible D gene (6 bases). The CDR3 length is 15 residues. Trimming pared 7 bases from V and 9 bases from J, leaving 22 bases between. The germline V gene encodes CDR1 MRHNA and CDR2 SNTAGT. CDR3 residues: CASKIGGEGTGEQFF. DNA for the CDR3: TGTGCCAGCAAGATTGGCGGGGAAGGGACCGGTGAGCAGTTCTTC.

The gene calls are TRBV15 and TRBJ2-7, with D possibly TRBD2 on 6 matching bases. V was shortened by 4 bases and J by 3 bases, with 13 bases between the two germline ends. The CDR3 has 14 residues. Germline CDR1 LNHNV, CDR2 YYDKDF (reference sequence). DNA for the CDR3: TGTGCCACCAGCATAAATGACGGGGGCTACGAGCAGTACTTC. Its translation: CATSINDGGYEQYF.

Only a few counts were recorded for this clone. The chain uses TRBV5-4 and TRBJ2-7; weak D call: TRBD1 (5 bases). Germline CDR1 and CDR2: SGHNT and YYREEE (reference sequence). This CDR3 has 14 amino acids. Trimming shortened V by 0 bases and J by 7 bases, and 14 bases separated the two germline ends. This chain's CDR3 is CASSLGQQAWEQYF. The CDR3 DNA follows: TGTGCCAGCAGCTTGGGACAACAGGCGTGGGAGCAGTACTTC.

V is TRBV14 and J is TRBJ2-2; D is perhaps TRBD1 (6 bases). The V end lost 4 bases, the J end lost 5 bases, and 11 bases lay between the germline ends. Germline V gene data show CDR1 as SGHDN and CDR2 as FVKESK. The CDR3 sequence is 14 residues long. The CDR3 DNA follows: TGTGCCAGCAGCCGGACGACAGGAACCGGGGAGCTGTTTTTT. Its protein product is CASSRTTGTGELFF. Full variable domain (outside the CDR3, taken from reference TRBV14 and TRBJ2-2): EAGVTQFPSHSVIEKGQTVTLRCDPISGHDNLYWYRRVMGKEIKFLLHFVKESKQDESGMPNNRFLAERTGGTYSTLKVQPAELEDSGVYFCASSRTTGTGELFFGEGSRLTVL.

This rearrangement joins TRBV18 to TRBJ1-3, with D perhaps TRBD1 (5 bases). V gave up 8 bases and J gave up 0 bases, with 14 bases separating them. The CDR3 is 15 amino acids. Per germline, CDR1 KGHSH and CDR2 LQKENI. In nucleotides, the CDR3 is TGTGCCAGCCGCAGGGCACCGGGCTCTGGAAACACCATATATTTT. Protein: CASRRAPGSGNTIYF.

A few counts support this clone. V gene TRBV11-2 combines with J gene TRBJ1-1, with D uncertain. Between the trimmed V and J ends, which lost 1 base and 1 base, there was a span of 4 bases. Germline CDR1 is SGHAT and CDR2 is FQNNGV. The CDR3 spans 13 residues. CDR3 protein: CASSLVSNTEAFF. The CDR3 bases are TGTGCCAGCAGCTTAGTCTCGAACACTGAAGCTTTCTTT.

This sequence joins TRBV15 and TRBJ1-2; D is unresolved. The CDR3 contains 13 residues. V was shortened by 1 base and J by 4 bases, with 7 bases between the two germline ends. Germline V gene sequence: CDR1 LNHNV, CDR2 YYDKDF (reference sequence). CDR3 sequence reads: CATSRGAGYGYTF. In DNA, the CDR3 is TGTGCCACCAGCAGAGGGGCAGGCTATGGCTACACCTTC.

The chain carries TRBV4-3 and TRBJ2-7; 8 bases agree with TRBD2. Germline trimming cut 1 base from V and 5 bases from J; bases unmatched to any gene: 7. Germline V gene sequence: CDR1 LGHNA, CDR2 YSLEER. The CDR3 sequence is 15 residues long. CDR3 loop: CASSQAPGLVDEQYF. Here the CDR3 DNA reads TGCGCCAGCAGCCAAGCCCCGGGACTAGTCGACGAGCAGTACTTC.

The J gene is TRBJ2-3, the V gene TRBV28; D is ambiguous. V was pared by 4 bases and J by 5 bases, with 4 bases between. The CDR3 has 11 residues. The germline gives CDR1 MDHEN, CDR2 SYDVKM. CDR3 in DNA: TGTGCCAGCAGTTCCAGAGATACGCAGTATTTT. It codes for CASSSRDTQYF. Using reference TRBV28 and TRBJ2-3 for the parts outside the CDR3, the full variable domain is DVKVTQSSRYLVKRTGEKVFLECVQDMDHENMFWYRQDPGLGLRLIYFSYDVKMKEKGDIPEGYSVSREKKERFSLILESASTNQTSMYLCASSSRDTQYFGPGTRLTVL.

This rearrangement joins TRBV4-2 to TRBJ2-5; D is unclear. This CDR3 spans 14 amino acids. V lost 0 bases, J lost 3 bases, and 8 bases lay in between. Per the germline V gene, CDR1 is LGHNA and CDR2 is YNFKEQ. CDR3 loop: CASSQDMAEETQYF. The DNA of the CDR3 is TGTGCCAGCAGCCAAGATATGGCGGAAGAGACCCAGTACTTC.

This clone occurred a few times. The chain joins TRBV6-6 to TRBJ1-2; D is perhaps TRBD1 (6 bases). The CDR3 is made up of 16 amino acids. The germline V gene encodes CDR1 MNHNY and CDR2 SVGAGI (reference sequence). Between the trimmed V and J ends, which lost 2 bases and 6 bases, there was a span of 19 bases. In DNA form, the CDR3 reads TGTGCCAGCAGTTACGGGGTCGGGACAACCCCTAATGGCTACACCTTC. Translated: CASSYGVGTTPNGYTF.

This rearrangement joins TRBV2 to TRBJ1-2; TRBD1 aligns across 9 bases. The V gene end was trimmed by 2 bases and the J gene end by 4 bases; junction bases not matched to a gene: 5. The length of the CDR3 is 15 residues. CDR1 and CDR2 (germline): SNHLY, FYNNEI. The DNA of the CDR3 is TGTGCCAGCAGTGAACGACAGGGGGTAATCTATGGCTACACCTTC. This gives the protein CASSERQGVIYGYTF.

The chain uses TRBV6-1 and TRBJ2-7, with D possibly being TRBD2 (5 bases). V was clipped by 5 bases and J by 7 bases, with 15 bases between them. The CDR3 is made up of 13 amino acids. Looked up from germline, CDR1 is MNHNS and CDR2 is SASEGT. The DNA of the CDR3 is TGTGCCAGCAGTAGGGAGCCGTCGGGGGAGCAGTACTTC. This translates into CASSREPSGEQYF.

CDR3 in amino acids: CASSQRGYTEAFF. DNA of the CDR3: TGTGCCAGCAGCCAACGGGGATACACTGAAGCTTTCTTT. The J gene is TRBJ1-1, the V gene TRBV14; D gene ambiguous. CDR1 and CDR2 from the germline V gene are SGHDN and FVKESK. Trimming stripped 2 bases from V and 3 bases from J, with 7 bases between. The CDR3 extends over 13 amino acids.

Here the CDR3 reads CASSGQPGETQYF. CDR3 DNA sequence: TGTGCCAGCAGTGGCCAACCCGGGGAGACCCAGTACTTC. The genes are TRBV2 and TRBJ2-5; no definite D call. Trimming took off 4 bases at V and 5 bases at J, with 11 bases between the two ends. Germline CDR1 and CDR2: SNHLY and FYNNEI. The CDR3 contains 13 residues.

The CDR3 DNA is TGTGCCAGCACGGCAGGGGGCCTCTACGAGCAGTACTTC. Amino acid sequence: CASTAGGLYEQYF. The chain is built from TRBV6-1 and TRBJ2-7; 8 bases fit TRBD1. The CDR3 loop spans 13 amino acids. The V gene's germline CDR1 is MNHNS and CDR2 SASEGT. The V gene end was trimmed by 7 bases and the J gene end by 3 bases; junction bases not matched to a gene: 5.

V gene TRBV5-1 combines with J gene TRBJ1-1; a weak D match, TRBD1 (5 bases). The CDR3 length is 15 residues. The germline gives CDR1 SGHRS, CDR2 YFSETQ. The V and J ends lost 0 bases and 1 base respectively, with 10 bases between them. The CDR3 here is CASSLGVGGNTEAFF. As DNA, the CDR3 is TGCGCCAGCAGCTTGGGAGTGGGGGGGAACACTGAAGCTTTCTTT.

The rearrangement links TRBV19 to TRBJ1-4; no clear D. The ends were cut back, 3 bases at V and 5 bases at J, with 10 bases in the middle. The CDR3 consists of 14 residues. CDR1 and CDR2 from the germline V gene are LNHDA and SQIVND (reference sequence). The CDR3 DNA follows: TGTGCCAGTAGTATGCGGTACTCAAATGAAAAACTGTTTTTT. It translates to CASSMRYSNEKLFF.